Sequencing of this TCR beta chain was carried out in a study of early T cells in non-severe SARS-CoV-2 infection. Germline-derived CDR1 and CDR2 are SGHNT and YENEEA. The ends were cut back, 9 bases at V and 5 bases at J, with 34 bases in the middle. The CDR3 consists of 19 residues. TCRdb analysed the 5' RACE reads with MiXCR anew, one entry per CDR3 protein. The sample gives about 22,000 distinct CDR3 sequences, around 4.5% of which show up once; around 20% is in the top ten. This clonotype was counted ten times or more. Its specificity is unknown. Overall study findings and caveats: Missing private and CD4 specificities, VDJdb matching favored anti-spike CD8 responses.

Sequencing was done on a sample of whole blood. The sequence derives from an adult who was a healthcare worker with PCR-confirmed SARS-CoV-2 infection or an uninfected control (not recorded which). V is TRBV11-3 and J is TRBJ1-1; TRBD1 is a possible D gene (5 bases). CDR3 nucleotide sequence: TGTGCCAGTTCACCCCCCCCTCTGTCGCCAGGGAATTTTAAGACTGAAGCTTTCTTT. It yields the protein CASSPPPLSPGNFKTEAFF.